The 18 T cell receptor beta chains presented below share a single source sample, sequenced in a study of cytomegalovirus exposure and HLA in healthy donors. The PCR employed 60 Vbeta primers together with 13 Jbeta primers. This table comes from immunoSEQ multiplex PCR, and its TCRdb copy is limited to in-frame clones, with some not included. The table records roughly 150,000 clones, 82% of them present only once. Specimen: PBMCs. These receptors came from a male donor in good health and CMV-seronegative.

Turning to this clone: Mismatch with germline at one junction end may stem from a read error. V usage is TRBV6-5 and J usage is TRBJ2-7, with 7 nucleotides matching TRBD1. CDR1 is MNHEY and CDR2 is SVGAGI in the germline V gene. There are 16 residues in the CDR3. This chain's CDR3 is CASRYSSGDSIYEQYF. CDR3 DNA: TGTGCCAGCAGGTACTCCTCAGGGGACAGTATCTACGAGCAGTACTTC.

CDR3 residues: CASSVSRAGSRRDSSYNEQFF. Written as DNA, the CDR3 is TGTGCCAGCAGCGTGAGCCGGGCAGGGTCGAGGCGGGATAGCTCCTACAATGAGCAGTTCTTC. The chain combines TRBV9 with TRBJ2-1, with TRBD2 as a possible D gene (6 bases). The germline V gene encodes CDR1 SGDLS and CDR2 YYNGEE. Between the trimmed V and J ends, which lost 2 bases and 0 bases, there was a span of 27 bases. This CDR3 has 21 residues.

This chain joins TRBV6-5 and TRBJ1-2; possibly TRBD1 for D (5 bases). The CDR3 is made up of 13 amino acids. V was cut by 5 bases and J by 13 bases, with 20 bases left in between. CDR1 and CDR2 from the germline V gene are MNHEY and SVGAGI. CDR3 coding DNA: TGTGCCAGCAGTCCCCCGGGGGTTCAGGCCAGCACCTTC. Translated: CASSPPGVQASTF.

The rearrangement links TRBV9 to TRBJ2-5, with a weak D call TRBD2 (6 bases). Germline V gene sequence: CDR1 SGDLS, CDR2 YYNGEE. The CDR3 runs 12 residues. Trimming stripped 3 bases from V and 11 bases from J, with 14 bases between. The CDR3 sequence is CASSGLAEEQYF. The CDR3 DNA reads as TGTGCCAGCAGCGGGTTAGCGGAAGAGCAGTACTTC. Together with reference TRBV9 and TRBJ2-5, the CDR3 gives the full variable domain: DSGVTQTPKHLITATGQRVTLRCSPRSGDLSVYWYQQSLDQGLQFLIQYYNGEERAKGNILERFSAQQFPDLHSELNLSSLELGDSALYFCASSGLAEEQYFGPGTRLLVL.

The CDR3 DNA sequence: TGTGCCACCAGCAGAGATACAGGGGGCTACTCCTACGAGCAGTACTTC. Amino acids: CATSRDTGGYSYEQYF. The chain uses TRBV15 and TRBJ2-7; the match to TRBD1 covers 9 bases. After removal of 0 bases from V and 0 bases from J, the junction contained 3 bases not matched to a gene. The CDR3 consists of 16 residues. CDR1 is LNHNV, CDR2 YYDKDF, per germline (reference sequence).

The chain combines TRBV7-9 with TRBJ1-4; the D is unclear. The CDR3 runs 15 residues. V was pared by 3 bases and J by 1 base, with 9 bases between. The V gene's germline CDR1 is SEHNR and CDR2 FQNEAQ (reference sequence). The CDR3 region is CASSLMEQTNEKLFF. DNA for the CDR3: TGTGCCAGCAGCTTGATGGAGCAAACTAATGAAAAACTGTTTTTT.

The rearrangement joins TRBV7-2 to TRBJ2-7; D may be TRBD1 (6 bases). The CDR3 extends over 13 amino acids. Trimming pared 6 bases from V and 7 bases from J, leaving 16 bases between. CDR1 and CDR2 from the germline V gene are SGHTA and FQGNSA. The CDR3 DNA is TGTGCCAGCAGACCGACAGGTCTGGAGGAGCAGTACTTC. Protein product: CASRPTGLEEQYF.

For this clone: Other nucleotide sequences in the sample specify the same CDR3. J is TRBJ2-7 and V is TRBV5-6, with unresolved D. Per germline, CDR1 SGHDT and CDR2 YYEEEE. V shed 0 bases and J shed 2 bases, with 9 bases lying between them. There are 14 residues in the CDR3. The CDR3 region is CASSLGASAYEQYF. CDR3 coding DNA: TGTGCCAGCAGCTTGGGGGCTTCTGCCTACGAGCAGTACTTC. Based on the CDR3 plus reference TRBV5-6 and TRBJ2-7, the full variable domain is DAGVTQSPTHLIKTRGQQVTLRCSPKSGHDTVSWYQQALGQGPQFIFQYYEEEERQRGNFPDRFSGHQFPNYSSELNVNALLLGDSALYLCASSLGASAYEQYFGPGTRLTVT.

The genes are TRBV23-1 and TRBJ2-7, with 11 bases identical to TRBD1. TRBV23-1 is marked as an open reading frame, function uncertain. The length of the CDR3 is 15 residues. V shed 3 bases, J shed 9 bases, and the junction held 10 bases outside the gene matches. CDR3 residues: CASSHPGQGERGQYF. The CDR3 DNA reads TGCGCCAGCAGTCATCCGGGACAGGGGGAGCGCGGGCAGTACTTC.

This sequence joins TRBV11-3 and TRBJ2-1, with 7 bases aligning to TRBD2. V dropped 5 bases and J dropped 6; count of bases not matched to a gene: 13. The CDR3 loop spans 16 amino acids. CDR1 SGHNT and CDR2 YENEEA come from the germline V gene. DNA for the CDR3: TGTGCCAGCAGCAATTGTCTAGCGGTCCCCGCCAATGAGCAGTTCTTC. Amino acid sequence: CASSNCLAVPANEQFF.

The chain is built from TRBV2 and TRBJ2-1; the match to TRBD2 covers 13 bases. Germline lookup yields CDR1 SNHLY and CDR2 FYNNEI. This CDR3 region has 18 residues. V was pared by 0 bases and J by 14 bases, with 16 bases of the junction left unmatched. The CDR3 region has the DNA TGTGCCAGCAGTGAAGCGCTAGGACTAGCGGGAGATTCGGGGACGGAGTTCTTC. Translated, it gives CASSEALGLAGDSGTEFF.

The V gene is TRBV27, the J gene TRBJ2-5; no clear D. CDR3 length equals 13 residues. Germline CDR1 MNHEY, CDR2 SMNVEV (reference sequence). Trimming took 8 bases from V and 2 from J, leaving 12 bases between them. In nucleotides, the CDR3 is TGTGCCAGCCGGTGGTCGGTACAAGAGACCCAGTACTTC. Its protein is CASRWSVQETQYF.

The V gene is TRBV7-3, the J gene TRBJ2-3; the D gene is possibly TRBD1 (6 bases). This CDR3 region has 14 residues. The V gene lost 3 bases and the J gene lost 2 bases, with 9 bases spanning the gap. CDR1 SGHTA and CDR2 FQGTGA come from the germline V gene. The CDR3: CASSFSGATDTQYF. In DNA, the CDR3 is TGTGCCAGCAGCTTCTCAGGGGCCACAGATACGCAGTATTTT.

The V and J genes are TRBV14 and TRBJ2-5, with 8 bases identical to TRBD2. The V segment lost 1 base and the J segment 1 base; nucleotides outside the gene matches: 2. The CDR3 sequence is 15 residues long. Germline assignment: CDR1 SGHDN and CDR2 FVKESK. The CDR3, as DNA: TGTGCCAGCAGCCAAGGACTAGCGATCCAAGAGACCCAGTACTTC. Protein: CASSQGLAIQETQYF.

The chain uses TRBV9 and TRBJ1-2, with 8 bases aligning to TRBD1. V shed 6 bases and J 0 bases; nucleotides not matched to a gene: 16. The CDR3 spans 18 residues. Germline V gene data show CDR1 as SGDLS and CDR2 as YYNGEE. The CDR3 DNA sequence: TGTGCCAGCACCTCCACTTGGCAGGGGGCCTTAGCTAACTATGGCTACACCTTC. Its translation: CASTSTWQGALANYGYTF.

This chain joins TRBV7-9 and TRBJ2-5; D is uncertain. V was pared by 0 bases and J by 3 bases, with 5 bases between. CDR3 size: 13 residues. The germline V gene encodes CDR1 SEHNR and CDR2 FQNEAQ (reference sequence). In DNA form, the CDR3 reads TGTGCCAGCAGCTTAGCCTCTAAAGAGACCCAGTACTTC. It codes for CASSLASKETQYF.

The chain carries TRBV27 and TRBJ2-2; a possible D gene is TRBD1 (6 bases). CDR3 length: 12 amino acids. Germline lookup yields CDR1 MNHEY and CDR2 SMNVEV (reference sequence). V lost 3 bases and J lost 10, with 9 bases in between. The CDR3 nucleotides read TGTGCCAGCAGTTTTGGGGGCTTGGAGCTGTTTTTT. It translates to CASSFGGLELFF.

The chain recombines TRBV4-1 with TRBJ2-3; TRBD1 matches 8 bases. Germline V gene data show CDR1 as MGHRA and CDR2 as YSYEKL. The CDR3 sequence is 13 residues long. Trimming at V came to 4 bases and at J to 14 bases, leaving 11 bases not matched to a gene. Written as DNA, the CDR3 is TGCGCCAGCAGCCGCGCTGACAGGGGAAGTCTGTATTTT. Translated, it gives CASSRADRGSLYF.